Listed below are T cell receptor beta chains from one sample, sequenced in a study of blood T cell repertoires in COVID-19. Using immunoSEQ multiplex PCR, the repertoire was profiled, and TCRdb retains in-frame clones only, with some absent. The top ten clones hold 3% to 3.5% of a sample with about 250,000 clones, approximately 90% of them seen once. The sequencing input was peripheral blood. The receptors were sampled from a man younger than 35 with active or convalescent COVID-19. Each CDR3 is given with its conserved first and last residue. D genes are given only for firm matches. Part of the rows lack a size; the others show once, few, many or a class for expanded clones.

v_call	clone_size	j_call	d_call	cdr3_nt	cdr3_aa
TRBV9	.	TRBJ2-1	.	TGTGCCAGCAGCGTAGATAACAATGAGCAGTTCTTC	CASSVDNNEQFF
TRBV5-4	.	TRBJ1-3	.	TGTGCCAGCAGCTTGGGGGCTGGCTCTGGAAACACCATATATTTT	CASSLGAGSGNTIYF
TRBV19	.	TRBJ2-7	TRBD1	TGTGCCAGTAGTATATGGACGACTGACAGGGGGCTTTACGAGCAGTACTTC	CASSIWTTDRGLYEQYF
TRBV6-5	.	TRBJ1-3	.	TGTGCCAGCAGATCTCAGGGTATTCCTACCACCATATATTTT	CASRSQGIPTTIYF
TRBV18	.	TRBJ1-5	TRBD1	TGTGCCAGCTCACGGACAGGGGTAAATCAGCCCCAGCATTTT	CASSRTGVNQPQHF
TRBV5-1	few	TRBJ1-1	TRBD1	TGCGCCAGCAGCTGGGACAGGGGGCTGAGCGACACTGAAGCTTTCTTT	CASSWDRGLSDTEAFF
TRBV4-3	.	TRBJ2-1	.	TGCGCCAGCAGCCAAGTTTTTTCCTCAGGGAATGAGCAGTTCTTC	CASSQVFSSGNEQFF
TRBV9	.	TRBJ1-2	.	TGTGCCAGCAGCGTAGAGGGGGGGTCGATGCCCTATGGCTACACCTTC	CASSVEGGSMPYGYTF
TRBV30	.	TRBJ2-1	TRBD2	TGTGCCTGGAGTGCTAGCGGGAATGAGCAGTTCTTC	CAWSASGNEQFF
TRBV29-1	.	TRBJ2-7	.	TGCAGCGTTGAAGGGTACAGGGATTTAGACGAGCAGTACTTC	CSVEGYRDLDEQYF
TRBV5-4	.	TRBJ1-2	TRBD1	TGTGCCAGCAGCTTGGGGACAGGAGGGAACTATGGCTACACCTTC	CASSLGTGGNYGYTF
TRBV10-3	once	TRBJ1-1	.	TGTGCCATCAGTGAGGGGGGCGCGGAGTCGCTGAACACTGAAGCTTTCTTT	CAISEGGAESLNTEAFF
TRBV30	.	TRBJ1-6	.	TGTGCCTGGACGGGTTTTAATTCACCCCTCCACTTT	CAWTGFNSPLHF
TRBV2	.	TRBJ1-3	.	TGTGCCAGCCTAGAAACAGGGTACTCTGGAAACACCATATATTTT	CASLETGYSGNTIYF
TRBV11-2	.	TRBJ2-5	TRBD2	TGTGCCAGCAGCTTAGGACTAGCGGGCCAGACCCAGTACTTC	CASSLGLAGQTQYF
TRBV7-6	.	TRBJ2-7	.	TGTGCCAGCAGCTTACATCCGGGGGAGCAGTACTTC	CASSLHPGEQYF
TRBV24-1	.	TRBJ2-7	.	TGTGCCACCCCTCCTTTACCGGACTGGCGCTACGAGCAGTACTTC	CATPPLPDWRYEQYF
TRBV18	.	TRBJ1-2	TRBD1	TGTGCCAGCTCACCACTCGGGACAGGGAACCTAGACTATGGCTACACCTTC	CASSPLGTGNLDYGYTF
TRBV6-2/TRBV6-3	.	TRBJ2-5	.	TGTGCCAGCAACCCGGGTTGGGCGAACCAAGAGACCCAGTACTTC	CASNPGWANQETQYF
TRBV15	.	TRBJ2-7	TRBD1	TGTGCCACCAGCGCAGGACAGGGGGCCTACGAGCAGTACTTC	CATSAGQGAYEQYF
TRBV11-2	.	TRBJ1-4	TRBD1	TGTGCCAGCAGCGTAGACAGGGGATCTGAAAAACTGTTTTTT	CASSVDRGSEKLFF
TRBV27	.	TRBJ2-7	TRBD1	TGTGCCAGCAGTTTTTATTCTGGACAGGTCTACGAGCAGTACTTC	CASSFYSGQVYEQYF
TRBV18	.	TRBJ1-5	.	TGTGCCAGCTCACCTGCCGGAGGCAACATCGTCGGCAATCAGCCCCAGCATTTT	CASSPAGGNIVGNQPQHF
TRBV5-1	.	TRBJ1-2	.	TGCGCCAGCAGCGAGGGATCATATGGCTACACCTTC	CASSEGSYGYTF
TRBV7-2	.	TRBJ1-1	TRBD1	TGTGCCAGCAGCGCCAGACAGGGTATGGGCACTGAAGCTTTCTTT	CASSARQGMGTEAFF
TRBV7-6	.	TRBJ2-1	.	TGTGCCAGCAGTTACCGACAGATCAATGAGCAGTTCTTC	CASSYRQINEQFF
TRBV28	.	TRBJ2-7	.	TGTGCCAGCAGTCCGACCGGGACTCAAAACCTCTACGAGCAGTACTTC	CASSPTGTQNLYEQYF
TRBV16	.	TRBJ1-6	.	TGTGCCAGCAGCCAATTTGTTCTTAGCTCCTATAATTCACCCCTCCACTTT	CASSQFVLSSYNSPLHF
TRBV7-3	.	TRBJ2-3	TRBD2	TGTGCCAGCAGCCCGGGGACTAGCGGGGGGAGCAAGGATACGCAGTATTTT	CASSPGTSGGSKDTQYF
TRBV19	.	TRBJ2-5	.	TGTGCCAGTAGTATATCAGGACAGTTTAGAGAGACCCAGTACTTC	CASSISGQFRETQYF
TRBV6-4	many	TRBJ2-1	TRBD2	TGTGCCAGCAGTGGGACTAGCGGGGGGTACAATGAGCAGTTCTTC	CASSGTSGGYNEQFF
TRBV18	.	TRBJ2-3	TRBD2	TGTGCCAGCTCACCACGGACTAGCGGGAGCACAGATACGCAGTATTTT	CASSPRTSGSTDTQYF
TRBV28	.	TRBJ1-2	.	TGTGCCAGCAGTTCTGGACACAACAAACTTGGCTATGGCTACACCTTC	CASSSGHNKLGYGYTF
TRBV6-2/TRBV6-3	few	TRBJ1-5	TRBD1	TGTGCCAGCAGTGACAGGGGAGGGAATCAGCCCCAGCATTTT	CASSDRGGNQPQHF
TRBV14	.	TRBJ2-1	TRBD1	TGTGCCAGCAGCCAAGATTACAGGGGGAGCTCCTACAATGAGCAGTTCTTC	CASSQDYRGSSYNEQFF
TRBV4-2	.	TRBJ1-2	.	TGTGCCAGCAGCCAAGGGGGGGGTAACTATGGCTACACCTTC	CASSQGGGNYGYTF
TRBV3-1/TRBV3-2	.	TRBJ1-6	.	TGTGCCAGCAGCCAAGATGGAGGACAGATCCATTCACCCCTCCACTTT	CASSQDGGQIHSPLHF
TRBV7-2	.	TRBJ1-5	.	TGTGCCAGCAGCTTAGCGATCTATAGCAATCAGCCCCAGCATTTT	CASSLAIYSNQPQHF
TRBV7-3	.	TRBJ2-5	.	TGTGCCAGCAGCCCCCGGGGCATCCAGGGGGAGACCCAGTACTTC	CASSPRGIQGETQYF
TRBV18	.	TRBJ2-7	TRBD1	TGTGCCAGCTCACTAGGACAGGGAGCCTACGAGCAGTACTTC	CASSLGQGAYEQYF
TRBV6-2/TRBV6-3	.	TRBJ1-2	TRBD1	TGTGCCAGCAGTTTTGACAGGGGGCTGGATGGCTACACCTTC	CASSFDRGLDGYTF
TRBV14	.	TRBJ1-2	.	TGTGCCAGCAGCCAAGTGGCGGGTACCTATGGCTACACCTTC	CASSQVAGTYGYTF
TRBV6-5	.	TRBJ1-2	.	TGTGCCAGCAGCCCGCCGGCGGCGGATTCAAGCTACACCTTC	CASSPPAADSSYTF
TRBV9	.	TRBJ2-5	TRBD2	TGTGCCAGCAACGGAGCGGGAGCTCAAGAGACCCAGTACTTC	CASNGAGAQETQYF
TRBV4-1	.	TRBJ1-1	.	TGCGCCAGCAGCCAAGATTGGGGGGGTTCGAACACTGAAGCTTTCTTT	CASSQDWGGSNTEAFF
TRBV14	.	TRBJ2-5	TRBD2	TGTGCCAGCAGCCAAGATCTAGCGGGAGGGCCGAAAGAGACCCAGTACTTC	CASSQDLAGGPKETQYF
TRBV7-6	.	TRBJ2-7	TRBD1	TGTGCCAGCAGCCAGAACCTAAACAGGGGCTACGAGCAGTACTTC	CASSQNLNRGYEQYF
TRBV9	.	TRBJ2-1	.	TGTGCCAGCAGCGTAGGGGATGGGGCCAATGAGCAGTTCTTC	CASSVGDGANEQFF
TRBV7-3	.	TRBJ2-1	.	TGTGCCAGCAGTTCCTCGGATGAGCAGTTCTTC	CASSSSDEQFF
TRBV7-8	few	TRBJ2-1	.	TGTGCCAGCAGCCCCTTAAGGAGCGGGGAGCAGTTCTTC	CASSPLRSGEQFF
TRBV4-1	.	TRBJ2-3	TRBD2	TGCGCCAGCAGCCCACAGAGGACTAGCGGAGGCACAGATACGCAGTATTTT	CASSPQRTSGGTDTQYF
TRBV6-2/TRBV6-3	.	TRBJ2-3	.	TGTGCCAGCAGTTCCGACAGGTTCACAGATACGCAGTATTTT	CASSSDRFTDTQYF
TRBV6-5	.	TRBJ2-7	.	TGTGCCAGCAGTTATGGGCCAGTAGTCCACGAGCAGTACTTC	CASSYGPVVHEQYF
TRBV10-3	.	TRBJ1-1	TRBD1	TGTGCCATCAGTGGAGGGACAGGGAGGCCTGAAGCTTTCTTT	CAISGGTGRPEAFF
TRBV24-1	.	TRBJ2-7	.	TGTGCCACCAGTGATCCCGGGACTTCCTACGAGCAGTACTTC	CATSDPGTSYEQYF
TRBV19	.	TRBJ2-1	.	TGTGCCAGTAGTATAGATCCCGGGGTTCGCGCCAACAATGAGCAGTTCTTC	CASSIDPGVRANNEQFF
TRBV4-3	.	TRBJ2-7	.	TGCGCCAGCAGCCAAGAATACAGGGTTACCTACGAGCAGTACTTC	CASSQEYRVTYEQYF